The TCR beta chain described here comes from a study of cytomegalovirus exposure and HLA in healthy donors. CDR1 SGHNT and CDR2 YYREEE come from the germline V gene (reference sequence). Losses at the gene ends were 3 bases for V and 5 bases for J; bases not matched to a gene: 6. This CDR3 comprises 14 residues. Healthy donors of bone marrow made up the group. The PCR was carried out with 60 Vbeta primers and 13 Jbeta primers. Some clones are missing from TCRdb's copy, which holds only in-frame ones; the method was immunoSEQ multiplex PCR. Of around 150,000 clones in the sample, 80% to 85% were seen once.

This clonotype was obtained from a boy younger than 10 in good health and CMV-seronegative. V usage is TRBV5-4 and J usage is TRBJ1-2; TRBD1 matches 8 bases. Sequences were obtained from PBMCs. Written as DNA, the CDR3 is TGTGCCAGCAGCTCGGACAGGGCCCTATATGGCTACACCTTC. Encoded protein: CASSSDRALYGYTF.